A selection of T cell receptor beta chains follows, all from one sample in a study of T cell responses to AZD1222 COVID-19 vaccine. Only in-frame clones appear in the TCRdb table, and some are missing; sequencing was by immunoSEQ multiplex PCR. Of about 86,000 clones in the sample, roughly 89% were seen once. The sample consisted of peripheral blood, taken 28 days after the second AZD1222 dose. The receptors shown here come from an adult who received the AZD1222 COVID-19 vaccine. CDR3s include the opening cysteine and the closing phenylalanine or tryptophan. The D gene is left open where the match is weak.

V,J,D,length,CDR3,DNA
TRBV28,TRBJ1-2,NA,13,CASSAYTGSGYTF,TGTGCCAGCAGTGCCTATACAGGGTCCGGCTACACCTTC
TRBV6-5,TRBJ1-2,TRBD1,15,CASRDGTGGRGGYTF,TGTGCCAGCAGGGACGGGACAGGGGGTAGGGGTGGCTACACCTTC
TRBV5-1,TRBJ2-5,NA,11,CASSLQETQYF,TGCGCCAGCAGCCTCCAAGAGACCCAGTACTTC
TRBV29-1,TRBJ1-2,NA,14,CSVDKQVGGYGYTF,TGCAGCGTTGACAAACAGGTGGGCGGCTATGGCTACACCTTC
TRBV7-2,TRBJ2-1,TRBD1,15,CASRDRDRVMDEQFF,TGTGCCAGCAGAGACCGGGACAGGGTAATGGATGAGCAGTTCTTC
TRBV10-3,TRBJ2-7,TRBD2,16,CAISGLAGGSSYEQYF,TGTGCCATCAGTGGACTAGCGGGGGGGAGCTCCTACGAGCAGTACTTC
TRBV7-3,TRBJ2-6,NA,15,CASSPGSSGANVLTF,TGTGCCAGCAGCCCGGGCAGCTCTGGGGCCAACGTCCTGACTTTC
TRBV20-1,TRBJ2-6,TRBD1,19,CSASPLGQGLTSGANVLTF,TGCAGTGCTAGTCCTCTCGGACAGGGGCTGACCTCCGGGGCCAACGTCCTGACTTTC
TRBV12-5,TRBJ2-1,NA,12,CASGTPRGEQFF,TGTGCTAGTGGCACCCCTAGAGGGGAGCAGTTCTTC
TRBV7-9,TRBJ1-2,TRBD1,19,CASSLTNYGGTGGRYGYTF,TGTGCCAGCAGCTTAACAAACTACGGTGGGACAGGGGGCCGCTATGGCTACACCTTC